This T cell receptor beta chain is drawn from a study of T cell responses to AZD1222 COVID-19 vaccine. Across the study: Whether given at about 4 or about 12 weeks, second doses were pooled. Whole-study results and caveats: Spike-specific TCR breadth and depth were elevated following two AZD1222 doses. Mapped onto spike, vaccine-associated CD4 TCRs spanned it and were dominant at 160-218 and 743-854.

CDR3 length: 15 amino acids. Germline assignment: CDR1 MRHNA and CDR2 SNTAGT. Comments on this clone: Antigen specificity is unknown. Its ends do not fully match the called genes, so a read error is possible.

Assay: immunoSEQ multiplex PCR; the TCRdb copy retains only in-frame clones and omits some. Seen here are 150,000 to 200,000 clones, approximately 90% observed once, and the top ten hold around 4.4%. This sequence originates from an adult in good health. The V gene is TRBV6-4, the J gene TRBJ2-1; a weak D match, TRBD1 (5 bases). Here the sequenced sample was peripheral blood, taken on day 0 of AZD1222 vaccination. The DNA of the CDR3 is TGTGCCAGCAGGGGCTCAGGGTACTCCTTCAATGAGCAGTTCTTC. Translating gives CASRGSGYSFNEQFF.